A single sample is the source of the 19 T cell receptor beta chains below, sequenced in a study of radiation and T cells in renal cell carcinoma. Time point reported: baseline pretreatment blood. The treatment denotes: 15 Gy SBRT to primary tumor, nephrectomy 4 weeks later. Generated by immunoSEQ multiplex PCR, the TCRdb table keeps only in-frame clones and is missing some. The sample shows roughly 150,000 clones, around 89% of them seen only once. The sequences come from blood, collected from a patient whose treatment included radiotherapy and nephrectomy. These receptors were collected from a woman between 70 and 85 years old with renal cell carcinoma.

This clone occurred once. CDR3 in DNA: TGTGCCAGGGGACGGCCGAACACTGAAGCTTTCTTT. Protein product: CARGRPNTEAFF. This sequence joins TRBV30 and TRBJ1-1, with D tentatively TRBD1 (5 bases). Germline CDR1 reads GTSNPN; CDR2 reads SVGIG (reference sequence). There are 12 residues in the CDR3. The V end lost 8 bases, the J end lost 1 base, and 11 bases lay between the germline ends. The variable domain in full, completed from reference TRBV30 and TRBJ1-1, reads SQTIHQWPATLVQPVGSPLSLECTVEGTSNPNLYWYRQAAGRGLQLLFYSVGIGQISSEVPQNLSASRPQDRQFILSSKKLLLSDSGFYLCARGRPNTEAFFGQGTRLTVV.

In this sample, this clone turned up a few times. V and J are TRBV5-1 and TRBJ1-1; TRBD1 aligns across 8 bases. This CDR3 spans 14 amino acids. V lost 4 bases and J lost 5; bases outside the gene matches: 7. In germline, CDR1 is SGHRS, CDR2 YFSETQ. DNA of the CDR3: TGCGCCAGCAGCCGGACAGGGCGCTCGACTGAAGCTTTCTTT. Its protein product is CASSRTGRSTEAFF.

V is TRBV9 and J is TRBJ1-3; TRBD1 is a possible D gene (5 bases). The CDR3 sequence is 15 residues long. The germline V and J ends were trimmed by 2 bases and 9 bases, with 18 bases remaining between them. CDR1 is SGDLS, CDR2 YYNGEE, per germline. CDR3 DNA: TGTGCCAGCAGCGTGACGCCCAGGGAAGAGGGCACCATATATTTT. This codes for CASSVTPREEGTIYF.

This chain joins TRBV6-5 and TRBJ2-7; D is possibly TRBD1 (6 bases). Germline lookup yields CDR1 MNHEY and CDR2 SVGAGI. Trimming removed 6 bases at V and 7 bases at J, with 19 bases between. The CDR3 loop spans 14 amino acids. This chain's CDR3 is CASSPEGTGQEQYF. The DNA of the CDR3 is TGTGCCAGCAGCCCAGAGGGAACAGGGCAAGAGCAGTACTTC.

The chain links TRBV28 to TRBJ1-5, with 7 bases aligning to TRBD1. There are 14 residues in the CDR3. Germline loops: CDR1 MDHEN, CDR2 SYDVKM. V was clipped by 6 bases and J by 3 bases; unmatched bases: 5. CDR3 in amino acids: CASRLQGTNQPQHF. Here the CDR3 DNA reads TGTGCCAGCAGACTACAGGGGACCAATCAGCCCCAGCATTTT.

The chain joins TRBV6-1 to TRBJ2-7; possibly TRBD1 for D (6 bases). Trimming removed 7 bases at V and 4 bases at J, with 11 bases between. The CDR3 is 12 amino acids. Germline lookup yields CDR1 MNHNS and CDR2 SASEGT. The CDR3 nucleotides are TGTGCCAGCAACCCAAGGGGGTACGAGCAGTACTTC. This codes for CASNPRGYEQYF.

The chain combines TRBV30 with TRBJ1-3; D gene uncertain. V lost 1 base and J 0 bases, leaving 16 bases between the germline ends. The CDR3 is 17 residues long. CDR1 is GTSNPN and CDR2 is SVGIG in the germline V gene (reference sequence). CDR3 bases: TGTGCCTGGAGTGCTCGCGTCCTCAGGAACTCTGGAAACACCATATATTTT. Translating it yields CAWSARVLRNSGNTIYF.

The rearrangement uses TRBV7-2 and TRBJ2-5; unclear D gene. There are 15 residues in the CDR3. The V end was cut by 1 base, the J end by 4 bases, with 13 bases between. Germline V gene lookup returns CDR1 SGHTA and CDR2 FQGNSA. Here the CDR3 reads CASSLVLRTLETQYF. DNA of the CDR3: TGTGCCAGCAGCTTAGTGCTGCGTACTCTAGAGACCCAGTACTTC.

The chain couples TRBV28 to TRBJ2-7; 9 nucleotides line up with TRBD1. This CDR3 has 14 residues. Trimming cost V 7 bases and J 6 bases; bases outside gene matches: 10. Germline V gives CDR1 MDHEN, CDR2 SYDVKM. CDR3 sequence reads: CASKGGTGYLEQYF. CDR3 bases: TGTGCCAGCAAGGGTGGGACAGGGTATCTCGAGCAGTACTTC.

Note on this clone: Sequence at one end of the junction differs from germline and may be a read error. This sequence joins TRBV18 and TRBJ2-5, with a tentative D call TRBD1 (5 bases). The CDR3 is 14 residues long. Germline assignment: CDR1 KGHSH and CDR2 LQKENI. Written as DNA, the CDR3 is TGTGCCAGCTCGCCACAGTCAGGGTCGGAGACCCAGTACTTC. Translated, it gives CASSPQSGSETQYF.

This clone was seen only a few times. The chain employs TRBV7-9 and TRBJ1-1, with no clear D. The CDR3 consists of 14 residues. The germline CDR1 and CDR2 sequences are SEHNR and FQNEAQ (reference sequence). V was shortened by 2 bases and J by 0 bases, with 7 bases between the two germline ends. In DNA, the CDR3 is TGTGCCAGCAGCTTAATGTCTGTGAACACTGAAGCTTTCTTT. Its protein is CASSLMSVNTEAFF.

The genes are TRBV28 and TRBJ2-1; 10 bases are shared with TRBD2. Germline V gene lookup returns CDR1 MDHEN and CDR2 SYDVKM. The CDR3 totals 14 residues. With V trimmed by 8 bases and J by 8 bases, 9 bases remained unmatched. CDR3: CASGLAGGTHEQFF. The CDR3 DNA reads TGTGCCAGCGGCTTAGCGGGGGGCACCCATGAGCAGTTCTTC.

This rearrangement joins TRBV30 to TRBJ2-5; D is unresolved. Germline V gene data show CDR1 as GTSNPN and CDR2 as SVGIG (reference sequence). The CDR3 length is 12 residues. The V and J ends lost 0 bases and 3 bases respectively, with 5 bases between them. The DNA of the CDR3 is TGTGCCTGGAGTGTACAGAAAGAGACCCAGTACTTC. Amino acid sequence: CAWSVQKETQYF.

The DNA of the CDR3 is TGTGCCAGCAGCCCCTCGCGGCACATCCTTGGGGACGAGCAGTACTTC. It codes for CASSPSRHILGDEQYF. The V and J genes are TRBV7-8 and TRBJ2-7; D unclear. Deletions cut 5 bases from V and 5 bases from J, with 22 bases between. CDR3 size: 16 residues. Germline lookup yields CDR1 SGHVS and CDR2 FQNEAQ.

Turning to this clone: Other DNA sequences in the same sample also yield this CDR3. The gene calls are TRBV11-3 and TRBJ1-1; D unclear. Germline V gene data show CDR1 as SGHNT and CDR2 as YENEEA. Trimming stripped 1 base from V and 2 bases from J, with 2 bases between. CDR3 length equals 12 residues. DNA of the CDR3: TGTGCCAGCAGCTTAGCTAACACTGAAGCTTTCTTT. Amino acid sequence: CASSLANTEAFF.

The V and J genes are TRBV4-1 and TRBJ1-4, with TRBD1 matching over 7 bases. CDR3 length: 16 residues. Losses at the gene ends were 4 bases for V and 8 bases for J; bases not matched to a gene: 13. Germline CDR1 reads MGHRA; CDR2 reads YSYEKL. The CDR3 reads CASSPNVDRVSEKLFF. Here the CDR3 DNA reads TGCGCCAGCAGCCCCAACGTCGACAGGGTTAGCGAAAAACTGTTTTTT.

The rearrangement uses TRBV18 and TRBJ1-4, with 7 nucleotides matching TRBD1. V shed 4 bases and J 5 bases; nucleotides not matched to a gene: 7. Germline values: CDR1 KGHSH, CDR2 LQKENI. The CDR3 has 15 amino acids. The CDR3 here is CASSQNRDRNEKLFF. The CDR3 bases are TGTGCCAGCTCACAGAACCGGGACAGAAATGAAAAACTGTTTTTT.

The chain has TRBV11-3 and TRBJ2-2, with D perhaps being TRBD1 or TRBD2 (5 bases each). CDR3 length: 15 amino acids. V was clipped by 4 bases and J by 4 bases, with 13 bases between them. CDR1 and CDR2 from the germline V gene are SGHNT and YENEEA. This CDR3 reads CASSSQGRGTGELFF. The CDR3 DNA is TGTGCCAGCAGCTCTCAGGGTCGGGGCACCGGGGAGCTGTTTTTT.

This chain joins TRBV11-3 and TRBJ2-5, with 7 bases fitting TRBD1. Germline CDR1 is SGHNT and CDR2 is YENEEA. With 5 bases clipped from V and 5 bases from J, the junction kept 5 bases outside the gene matches. CDR3 length equals 13 residues. DNA for the CDR3: TGTGCCAGCAGCCCGGAGACAGGGGAGACCCAGTACTTC. Translating it yields CASSPETGETQYF.